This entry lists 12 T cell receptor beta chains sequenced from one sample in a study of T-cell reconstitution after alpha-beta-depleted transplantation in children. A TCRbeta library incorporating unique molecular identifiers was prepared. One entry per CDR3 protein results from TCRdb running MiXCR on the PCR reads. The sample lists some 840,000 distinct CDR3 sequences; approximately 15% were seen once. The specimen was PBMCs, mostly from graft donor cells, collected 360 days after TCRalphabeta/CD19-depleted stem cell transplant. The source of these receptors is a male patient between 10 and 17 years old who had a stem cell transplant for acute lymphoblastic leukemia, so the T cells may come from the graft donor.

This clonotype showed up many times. The CDR3 is CSASASGILGETQYF. The CDR3 nucleotides are TGCAGTGCTAGTGCTAGCGGGATCTTGGGAGAGACCCAGTACTTC. J is TRBJ2-5 and V is TRBV20-1; 9 bases agree with TRBD2. This CDR3 region has 15 residues. The germline V gene has CDR1 DFQATT and CDR2 SNEGSKA (reference sequence). V trimming: 3 bases; J trimming: 4 bases; junction bases outside the gene matches: 9.

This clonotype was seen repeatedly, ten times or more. The CDR3 region has the DNA TGTGCCAGCAGTTTGACGGAGCGGGGGCGGCAGTACTTC. Protein product: CASSLTERGRQYF. The chain combines TRBV12-3 or TRBV12-4 with TRBJ2-7, with TRBD2 identical over 8 bases. V was clipped by 3 bases and J by 9 bases; unmatched bases: 7. The CDR3 has 13 amino acids.

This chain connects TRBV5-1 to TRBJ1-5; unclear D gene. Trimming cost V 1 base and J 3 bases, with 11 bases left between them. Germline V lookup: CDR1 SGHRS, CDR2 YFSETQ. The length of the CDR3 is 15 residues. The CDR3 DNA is TGCGCCAGCAGCTTGTCGAACAGTAACAATCAGCCCCAGCATTTT. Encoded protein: CASSLSNSNNQPQHF.

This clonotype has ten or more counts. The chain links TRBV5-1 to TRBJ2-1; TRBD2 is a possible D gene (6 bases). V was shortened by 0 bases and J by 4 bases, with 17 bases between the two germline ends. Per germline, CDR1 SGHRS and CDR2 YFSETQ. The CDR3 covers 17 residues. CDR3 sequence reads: CASSLVSGWTTYNEQFF. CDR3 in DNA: TGCGCCAGCAGCTTGGTCAGCGGCTGGACTACATACAATGAGCAGTTCTTC.

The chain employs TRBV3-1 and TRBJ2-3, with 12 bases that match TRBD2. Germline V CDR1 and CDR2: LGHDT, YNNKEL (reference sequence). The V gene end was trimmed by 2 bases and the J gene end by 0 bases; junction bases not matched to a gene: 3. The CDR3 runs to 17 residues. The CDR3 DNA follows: TGTGCCAGCAGCCAATTAGGACTAGCGGGGAGCACAGATACGCAGTATTTT. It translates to CASSQLGLAGSTDTQYF.

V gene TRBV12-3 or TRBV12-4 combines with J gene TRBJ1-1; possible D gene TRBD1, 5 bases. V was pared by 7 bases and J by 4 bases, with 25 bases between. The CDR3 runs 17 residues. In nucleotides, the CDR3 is TGTGCCAGCACCCTCGGAGGGCTCCAGGGTGTGGGCACTGAAGCTTTCTTT. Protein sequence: CASTLGGLQGVGTEAFF.

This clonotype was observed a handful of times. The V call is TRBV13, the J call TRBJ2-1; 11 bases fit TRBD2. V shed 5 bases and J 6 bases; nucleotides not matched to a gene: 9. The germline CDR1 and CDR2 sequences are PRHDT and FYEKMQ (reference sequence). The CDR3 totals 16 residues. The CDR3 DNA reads TGTGCCAGCAGCGCCGCACTAGCGGGAGTCTTCAATGAGCAGTTCTTC. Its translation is CASSAALAGVFNEQFF.

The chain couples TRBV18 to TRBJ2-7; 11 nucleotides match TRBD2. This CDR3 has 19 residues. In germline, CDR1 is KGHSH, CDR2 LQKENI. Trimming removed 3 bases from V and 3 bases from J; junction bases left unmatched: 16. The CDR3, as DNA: TGTGCCAGCTCACCTCAGAGGGGACTAGCGGTTCTTAAGGGCTACGAGCAGTACTTC. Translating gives CASSPQRGLAVLKGYEQYF.

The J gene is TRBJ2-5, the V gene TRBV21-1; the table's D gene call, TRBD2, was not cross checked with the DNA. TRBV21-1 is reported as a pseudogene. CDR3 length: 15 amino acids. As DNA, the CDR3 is TGTGCCAGCACCAAAACGGAGCTAGCCGTAAAGACCCAGTACTTC. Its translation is CASTKTELAVKTQYF.

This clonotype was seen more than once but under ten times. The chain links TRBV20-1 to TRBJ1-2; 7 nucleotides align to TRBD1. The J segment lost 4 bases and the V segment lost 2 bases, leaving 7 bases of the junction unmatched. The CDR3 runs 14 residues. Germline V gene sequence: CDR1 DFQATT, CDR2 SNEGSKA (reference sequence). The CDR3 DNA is TGCAGTGCTAGACCCATGACAGGGAGCTATGGCTACACCTTC. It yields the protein CSARPMTGSYGYTF.

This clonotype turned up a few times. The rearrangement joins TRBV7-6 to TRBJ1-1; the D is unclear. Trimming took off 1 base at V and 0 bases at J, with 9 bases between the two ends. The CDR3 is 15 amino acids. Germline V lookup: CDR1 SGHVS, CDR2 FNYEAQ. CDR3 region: CASSLEIGMNTEAFF. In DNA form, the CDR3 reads TGTGCCAGCAGCTTAGAAATCGGCATGAACACTGAAGCTTTCTTT.

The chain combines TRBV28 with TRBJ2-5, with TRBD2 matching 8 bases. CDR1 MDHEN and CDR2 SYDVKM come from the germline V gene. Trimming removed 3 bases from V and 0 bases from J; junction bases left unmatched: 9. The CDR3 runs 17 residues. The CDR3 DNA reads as TGTGCCAGCAGTTTCAGGCTAGCGGGCCTGTACCAAGAGACCCAGTACTTC. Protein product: CASSFRLAGLYQETQYF.